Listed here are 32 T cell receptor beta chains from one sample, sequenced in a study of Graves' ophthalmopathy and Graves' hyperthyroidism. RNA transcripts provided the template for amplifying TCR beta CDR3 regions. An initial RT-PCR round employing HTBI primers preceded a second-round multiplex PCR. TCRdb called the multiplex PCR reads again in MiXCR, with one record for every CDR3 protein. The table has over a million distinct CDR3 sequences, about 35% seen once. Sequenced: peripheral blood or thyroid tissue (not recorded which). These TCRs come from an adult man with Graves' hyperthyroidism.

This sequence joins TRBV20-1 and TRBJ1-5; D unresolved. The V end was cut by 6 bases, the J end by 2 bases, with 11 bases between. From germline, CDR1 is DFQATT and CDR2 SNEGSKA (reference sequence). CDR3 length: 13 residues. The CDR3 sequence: CSATGDGNQPQHF. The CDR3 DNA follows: TGCAGTGCCACCGGAGACGGCAATCAGCCCCAGCATTTT.

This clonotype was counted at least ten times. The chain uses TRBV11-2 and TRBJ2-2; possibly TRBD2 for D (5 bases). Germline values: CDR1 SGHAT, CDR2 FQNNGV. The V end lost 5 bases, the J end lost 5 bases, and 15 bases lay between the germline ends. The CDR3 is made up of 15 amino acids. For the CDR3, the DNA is TGTGCCAGCAGCCCGGAAGCGAGAGGGACCGGGGAGCTGTTTTTT. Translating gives CASSPEARGTGELFF.

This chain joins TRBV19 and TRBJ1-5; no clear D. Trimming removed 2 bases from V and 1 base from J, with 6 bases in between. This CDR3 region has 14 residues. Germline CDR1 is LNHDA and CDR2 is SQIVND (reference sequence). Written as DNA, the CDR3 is TGTGCCAGTAGTATATTCGACAGCAATCAGCCCCAGCATTTT. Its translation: CASSIFDSNQPQHF.

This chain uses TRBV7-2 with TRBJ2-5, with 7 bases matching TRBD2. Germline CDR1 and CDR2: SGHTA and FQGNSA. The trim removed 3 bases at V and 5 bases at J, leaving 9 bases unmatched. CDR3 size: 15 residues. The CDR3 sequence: CASSFAGLVGETQYF. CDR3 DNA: TGTGCCAGCAGCTTTGCAGGACTAGTGGGGGAGACCCAGTACTTC.

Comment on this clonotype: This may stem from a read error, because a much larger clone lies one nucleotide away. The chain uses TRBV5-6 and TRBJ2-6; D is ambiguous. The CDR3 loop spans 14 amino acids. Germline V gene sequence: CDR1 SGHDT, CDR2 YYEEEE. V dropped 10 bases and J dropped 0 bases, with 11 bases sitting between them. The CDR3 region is CAGMSDSGANVLTF. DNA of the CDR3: TGTGCCGGCATGTCGGACTCTGGGGCCAACGTCCTGACTTTC.

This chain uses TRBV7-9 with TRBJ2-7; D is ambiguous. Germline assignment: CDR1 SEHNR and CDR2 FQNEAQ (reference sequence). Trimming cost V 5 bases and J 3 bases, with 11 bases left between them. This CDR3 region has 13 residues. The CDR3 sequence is CASSHGVVYEQYF. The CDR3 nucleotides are TGTGCCAGCAGCCATGGGGTAGTCTACGAGCAGTACTTC.

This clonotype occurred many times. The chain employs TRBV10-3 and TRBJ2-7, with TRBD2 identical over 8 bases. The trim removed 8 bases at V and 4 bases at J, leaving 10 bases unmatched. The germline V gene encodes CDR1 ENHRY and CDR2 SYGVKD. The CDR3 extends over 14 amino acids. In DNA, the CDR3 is TGTGCCATCCGTCTGAGCGGGAGTACTTACGAGCAGTACTTC. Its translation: CAIRLSGSTYEQYF.

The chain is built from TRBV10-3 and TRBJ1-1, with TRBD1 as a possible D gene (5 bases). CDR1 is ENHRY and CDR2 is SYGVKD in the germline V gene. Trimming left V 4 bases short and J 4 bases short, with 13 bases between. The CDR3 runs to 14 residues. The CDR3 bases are TGTGCCATCAGTGGGGCAGGGCGCACCACTGAAGCTTTCTTT. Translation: CAISGAGRTTEAFF.

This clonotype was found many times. The CDR3 DNA reads as TGTGCCAGCAGCCGATCATCCCCATATGGCTACACCTTC. The encoded protein is CASSRSSPYGYTF. The V and J genes are TRBV12-3 or TRBV12-4 and TRBJ1-2; no clear D. The CDR3 has 13 residues. The V end lost 6 bases, the J end lost 5 bases, and 13 bases lay between the germline ends.

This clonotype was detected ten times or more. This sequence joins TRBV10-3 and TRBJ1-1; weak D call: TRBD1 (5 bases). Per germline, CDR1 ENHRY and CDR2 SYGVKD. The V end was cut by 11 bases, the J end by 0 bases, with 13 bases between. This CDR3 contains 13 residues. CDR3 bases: TGTGCCTCCGGAGGGGTTATGAACACTGAAGCTTTCTTT. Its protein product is CASGGVMNTEAFF.

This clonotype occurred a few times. CDR3 coding DNA: TGTGCCAGCAGCGGGGGCAGTAATGAAAAACTGTTTTTT. It codes for CASSGGSNEKLFF. J is TRBJ1-4 and V is TRBV9; D is possibly TRBD1 (5 bases). CDR1 and CDR2 from the germline V gene are SGDLS and YYNGEE. This CDR3 is 13 amino acids long. V dropped 3 bases and J dropped 4 bases, with 7 bases sitting between them.

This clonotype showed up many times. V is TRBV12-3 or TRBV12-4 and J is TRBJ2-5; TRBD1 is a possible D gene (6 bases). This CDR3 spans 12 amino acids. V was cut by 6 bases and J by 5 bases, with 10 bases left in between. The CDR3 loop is CASSPRGETQYF. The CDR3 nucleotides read TGTGCCAGCAGCCCGAGGGGGGAGACCCAGTACTTC.

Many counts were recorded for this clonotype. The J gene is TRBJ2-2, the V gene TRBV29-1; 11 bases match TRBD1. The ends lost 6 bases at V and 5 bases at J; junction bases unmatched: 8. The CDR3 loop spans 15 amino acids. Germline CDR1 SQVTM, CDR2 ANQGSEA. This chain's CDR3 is CSVSVGTGGTGELFF. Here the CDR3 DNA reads TGCAGCGTGTCAGTAGGGACAGGGGGTACCGGGGAGCTGTTTTTT.

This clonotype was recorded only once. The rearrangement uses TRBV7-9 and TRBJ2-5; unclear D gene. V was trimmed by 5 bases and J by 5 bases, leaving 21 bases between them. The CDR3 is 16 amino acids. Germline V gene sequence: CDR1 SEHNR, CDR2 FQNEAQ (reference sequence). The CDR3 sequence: CASSQKPGPIKETQYF. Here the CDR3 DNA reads TGTGCCAGCAGCCAGAAACCGGGTCCAATAAAGGAGACCCAGTACTTC.

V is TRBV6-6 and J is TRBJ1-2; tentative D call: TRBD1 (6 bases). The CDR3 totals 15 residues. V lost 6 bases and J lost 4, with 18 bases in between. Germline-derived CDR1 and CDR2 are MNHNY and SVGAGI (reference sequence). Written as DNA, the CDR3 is TGTGCCAGCAGACATCGGACAGACCGGGCCTATGGCTACACCTTC. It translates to CASRHRTDRAYGYTF.

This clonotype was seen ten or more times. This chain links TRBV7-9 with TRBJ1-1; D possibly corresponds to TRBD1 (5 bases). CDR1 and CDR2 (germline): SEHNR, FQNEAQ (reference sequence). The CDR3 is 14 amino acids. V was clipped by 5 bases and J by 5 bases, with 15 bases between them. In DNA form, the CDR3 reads TGTGCCAGCAGCCCAAGGCAGGGCGAAACTGAAGCTTTCTTT. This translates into CASSPRQGETEAFF. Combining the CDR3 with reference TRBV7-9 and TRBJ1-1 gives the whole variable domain DTGVSQNPRHKITKRGQNVTFRCDPISEHNRLYWYRQTLGQGPEFLTYFQNEAQLEKSRLLSDRFSAERPKGSFSTLEIQRTEQGDSAMYLCASSPRQGETEAFFGQGTRLTVV.

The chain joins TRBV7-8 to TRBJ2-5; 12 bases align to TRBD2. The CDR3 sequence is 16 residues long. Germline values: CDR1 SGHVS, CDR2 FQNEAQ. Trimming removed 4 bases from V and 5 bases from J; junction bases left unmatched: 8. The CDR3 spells CASSSPSGRVGETQYF. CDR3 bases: TGTGCCAGCAGCTCTCCTAGCGGGAGGGTCGGGGAGACCCAGTACTTC.

The CDR3, as DNA: TGTGCCAGCAGCTTGGAGGACAACCAACCCACCTACGAGCAGTACTTC. Translation gives CASSLEDNQPTYEQYF. The V call is TRBV7-8, the J call TRBJ2-7, with D possibly called TRBD1 or TRBD2 (5 bases each). The CDR3 has 16 residues. CDR1 SGHVS and CDR2 FQNEAQ come from the germline V gene. V was shortened by 3 bases and J by 2 bases, with 17 bases between the two germline ends.

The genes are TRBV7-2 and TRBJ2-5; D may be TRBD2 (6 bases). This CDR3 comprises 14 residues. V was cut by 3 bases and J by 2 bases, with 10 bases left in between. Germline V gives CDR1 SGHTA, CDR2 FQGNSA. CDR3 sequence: CASSFASVQETQYF. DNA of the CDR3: TGTGCCAGCAGCTTTGCTAGCGTGCAAGAGACCCAGTACTTC.

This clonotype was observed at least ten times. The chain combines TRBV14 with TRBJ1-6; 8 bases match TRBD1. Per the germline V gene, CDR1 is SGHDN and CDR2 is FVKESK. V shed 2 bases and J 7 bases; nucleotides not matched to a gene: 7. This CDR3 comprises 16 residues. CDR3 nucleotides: TGTGCCAGCAGCCAACACACGACAGGGGTAAATTCACCCCTCCACTTT. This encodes CASSQHTTGVNSPLHF.

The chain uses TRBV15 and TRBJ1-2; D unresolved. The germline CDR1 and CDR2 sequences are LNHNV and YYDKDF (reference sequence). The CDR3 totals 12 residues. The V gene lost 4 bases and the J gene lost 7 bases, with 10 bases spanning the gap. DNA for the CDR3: TGTGCCACCAGCACGGGGTACTGTGGCTACACCTTC. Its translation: CATSTGYCGYTF.

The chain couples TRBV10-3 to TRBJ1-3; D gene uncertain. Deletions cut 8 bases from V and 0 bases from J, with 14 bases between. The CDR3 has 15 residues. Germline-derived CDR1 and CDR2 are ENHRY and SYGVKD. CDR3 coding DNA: TGTGCCATCCGACCGCTAGGCCTCTCTGGAAACACCATATATTTT. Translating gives CAIRPLGLSGNTIYF.

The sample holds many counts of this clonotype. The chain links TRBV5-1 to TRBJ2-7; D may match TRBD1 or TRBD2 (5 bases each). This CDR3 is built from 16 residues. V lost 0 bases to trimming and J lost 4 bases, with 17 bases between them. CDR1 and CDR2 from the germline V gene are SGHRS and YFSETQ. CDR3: CASSLEADRGGYEQYF. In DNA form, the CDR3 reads TGCGCCAGCAGCTTGGAGGCAGACCGGGGCGGATACGAGCAGTACTTC. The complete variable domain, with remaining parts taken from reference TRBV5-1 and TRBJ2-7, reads KAGVTQTPRYLIKTRGQQVTLSCSPISGHRSVSWYQQTPGQGLQFLFEYFSETQRNKGNFPGRFSGRQFSNSRSEMNVSTLELGDSALYLCASSLEADRGGYEQYFGPGTRLTVT.

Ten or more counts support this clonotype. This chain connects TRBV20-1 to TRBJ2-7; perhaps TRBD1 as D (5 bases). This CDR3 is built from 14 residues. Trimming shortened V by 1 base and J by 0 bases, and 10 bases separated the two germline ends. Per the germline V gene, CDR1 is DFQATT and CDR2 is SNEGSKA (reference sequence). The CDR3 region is CSARVDSLSYEQYF. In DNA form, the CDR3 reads TGCAGTGCTAGAGTCGACAGCCTCTCCTACGAGCAGTACTTC.

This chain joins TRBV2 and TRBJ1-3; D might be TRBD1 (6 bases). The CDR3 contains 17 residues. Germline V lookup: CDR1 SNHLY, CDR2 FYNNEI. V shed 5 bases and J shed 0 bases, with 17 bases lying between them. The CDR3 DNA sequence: TGTGCCAGCAGTTACATAGGAGGACAGATCTCTGGAAACACCATATATTTT. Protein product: CASSYIGGQISGNTIYF.

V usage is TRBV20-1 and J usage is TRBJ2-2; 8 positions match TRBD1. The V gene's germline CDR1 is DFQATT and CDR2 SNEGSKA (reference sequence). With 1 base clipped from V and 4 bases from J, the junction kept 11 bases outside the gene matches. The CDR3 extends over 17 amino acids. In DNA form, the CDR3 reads TGCAGTGCTAGAGGTTACAACCAGGGGGCGAGCACCGGGGAGCTGTTTTTT. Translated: CSARGYNQGASTGELFF.

CDR3 DNA sequence: TGTGCCACCGCGGACGAACGGGACAGGGGGCTCTACGAGCAGTACTTC. This translates into CATADERDRGLYEQYF. V gene TRBV15 combines with J gene TRBJ2-7, with TRBD1 matching over 12 bases. The CDR3 is 16 residues long. The J segment lost 3 bases and the V segment lost 8 bases, leaving 11 bases of the junction unmatched. Germline assignment: CDR1 LNHNV and CDR2 YYDKDF (reference sequence).

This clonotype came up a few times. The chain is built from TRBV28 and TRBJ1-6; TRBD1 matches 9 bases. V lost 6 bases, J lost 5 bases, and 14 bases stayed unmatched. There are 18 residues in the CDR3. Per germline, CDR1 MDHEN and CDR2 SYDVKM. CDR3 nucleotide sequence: TGTGCCAGCAGCCCGGAAGTTTGGACAGGGGACCATAATTCACCCCTCCACTTT. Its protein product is CASSPEVWTGDHNSPLHF.

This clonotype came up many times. The CDR3 bases are TGTGCCAGCAGTGAAGGGGGGCTTAACTATGGCTACACCTTC. Translating gives CASSEGGLNYGYTF. The rearrangement links TRBV2 to TRBJ1-2; a weak D match, TRBD1 (6 bases). The germline V gene encodes CDR1 SNHLY and CDR2 FYNNEI. The CDR3 consists of 14 residues. V lost 1 base, J lost 1 base, and 7 bases lay in between.

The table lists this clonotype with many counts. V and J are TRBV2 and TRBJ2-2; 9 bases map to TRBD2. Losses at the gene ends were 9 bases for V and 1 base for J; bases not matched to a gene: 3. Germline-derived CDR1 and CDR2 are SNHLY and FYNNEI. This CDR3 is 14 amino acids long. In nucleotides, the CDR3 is TGTGCCAGAGAGACTAGCGGGAACACCGGGGAGCTGTTTTTT. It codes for CARETSGNTGELFF.

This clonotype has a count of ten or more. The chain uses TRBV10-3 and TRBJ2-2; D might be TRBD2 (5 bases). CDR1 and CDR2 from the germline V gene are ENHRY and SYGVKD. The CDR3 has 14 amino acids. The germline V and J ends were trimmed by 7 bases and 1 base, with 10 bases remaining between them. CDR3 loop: CAITTRENTGELFF. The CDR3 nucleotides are TGTGCCATCACGACGAGGGAGAACACCGGGGAGCTGTTTTTT.

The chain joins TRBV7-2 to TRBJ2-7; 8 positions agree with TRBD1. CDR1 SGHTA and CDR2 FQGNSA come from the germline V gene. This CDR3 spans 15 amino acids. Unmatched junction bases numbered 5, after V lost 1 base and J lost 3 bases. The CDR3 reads CASSLGGQGLYEQYF. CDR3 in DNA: TGTGCCAGCAGCTTAGGCGGACAGGGTCTCTACGAGCAGTACTTC.